The clone carrying this T cell receptor (beta chain) was detected once. Its antigen is unknown. The sample is drawn from a study of cytomegalovirus exposure and HLA in healthy donors. On the study more broadly: In a previous analysis, more than 90 million unique TCR beta sequences were found from some 180 million T cells. Findings and limits, study-wide: As a later analysis showed, a missense DCLRE1C variant was linked to trimming of TCR beta V- and J-genes. The investigators catalogued 160 or so TCR beta chains as cytomegalovirus-associated.

After removal of 0 bases from V and 1 base from J, the junction contained 5 bases not matched to a gene. This CDR3 spans 17 amino acids. Per germline, CDR1 SGHVS and CDR2 FQNEAQ. PCR primers comprised 60 Vbeta and 13 Jbeta primers. This table comes from immunoSEQ multiplex PCR, and its TCRdb copy is limited to in-frame clones, with some not included. The data show 200,000 or so clones, around 86% seen once. All donors participated as healthy donors of bone marrow. The TCR originated in a man aged 35-49 years in good health and CMV-seropositive. The chain joins TRBV7-8 to TRBJ2-3, with 9 bases fitting TRBD2. Sequenced material: PBMCs. The chain's CDR3 is CASSLAAIAGGTDTQYF. DNA of the CDR3: TGTGCCAGCAGCTTAGCAGCGATAGCGGGGGGCACAGATACGCAGTATTTT.